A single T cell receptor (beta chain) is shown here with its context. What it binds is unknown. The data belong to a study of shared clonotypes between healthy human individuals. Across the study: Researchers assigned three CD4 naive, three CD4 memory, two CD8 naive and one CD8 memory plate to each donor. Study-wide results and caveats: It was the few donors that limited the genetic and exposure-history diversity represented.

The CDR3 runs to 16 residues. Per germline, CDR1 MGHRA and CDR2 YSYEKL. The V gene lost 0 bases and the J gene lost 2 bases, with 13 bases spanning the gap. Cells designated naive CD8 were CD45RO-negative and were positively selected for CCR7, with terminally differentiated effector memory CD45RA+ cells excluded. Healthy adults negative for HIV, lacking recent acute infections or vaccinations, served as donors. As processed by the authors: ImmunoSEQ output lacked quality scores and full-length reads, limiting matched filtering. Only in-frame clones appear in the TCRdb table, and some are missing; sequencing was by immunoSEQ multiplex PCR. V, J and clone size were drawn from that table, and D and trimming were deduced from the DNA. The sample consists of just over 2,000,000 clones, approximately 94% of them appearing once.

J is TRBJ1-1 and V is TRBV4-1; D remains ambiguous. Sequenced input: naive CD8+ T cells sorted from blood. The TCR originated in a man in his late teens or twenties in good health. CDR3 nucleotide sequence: TGCGCCAGCAGCCAAGAGGGTCCTGCGGGAAACACTGAAGCTTTCTTT. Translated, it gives CASSQEGPAGNTEAFF.